This T cell receptor (beta chain) was found in a study of blood T cells in healthy people across ages (dated by TCRdb to between 2014 and 2017). Study-level background: In model experiments, template switching captured roughly one uniquely barcoded TCR beta cDNA molecule for every two T cells. Using deep sequencing normalized with unique cDNA molecular identifiers, the study measured how TCR beta repertoire diversity changes with age. The donors were split into four age groups: young (average 16 years), middle-aged (roughly 40), aged (roughly 65) and long-lived (roughly 86). To avoid experimental bias, donors of different ages were spread randomly across the sequencing lanes. The study analyzed two additional independent replicas of 1 million unique cDNA reads from the same blood draw for two donors, one aged 18 to 30 and one aged 80 or older.

Study-wide conclusions, independent of this receptor: Compared with the aged group, the long-lived group had more naive CD4+ T cells, fewer expanded clones and increased TCR diversity, suggesting age selection. Observed TCR beta diversity correlated strongly with the percentage of naive T cells measured by flow cytometry. Estimates of total diversity based on one million sequenced T cells were regarded as lower bounds and as underestimates. Conclusive comparison of naive and antigen-experienced compartments was prevented by the profiling of bulk unsorted PBMCs. Observed TCR beta diversity per million T cells fell roughly linearly with age, and a significant reduction was already apparent by age roughly 40. Because donor CMV infection status was unknown, age-related changes in expanded clonotypes were potentially confounded.

The library was made by 5' RACE. Sequencing instrument: Illumina HiSeq 2500. A second about 7 to 12 cycle PCR used a sample-barcoded 5' primer and a J-beta primer mix. Each TCR beta cDNA molecule received a unique molecular identifier from a template-switch 5' adaptor carrying 12 random nucleotides. At least 2.5 million CDR3-containing paired-end reads were obtained from each sample. First-strand cDNA synthesis was performed from all RNA using the Mint cDNA synthesis kit, with priming by a TRBC-specific oligonucleotide. All cDNA was treated with uracil-DNA glycosylase and then went through a first 18-cycle PCR with the universal primers M1SS and BC2_uni_R. Regarding the original processing steps: For normalization, 1 million high-quality reads were randomly selected from each sample, with every read carrying a distinct molecular identifier. Reads with shared molecular identifiers were discarded instead of being binned into consensus sequences. MiTCR, set to a Q25 quality threshold and the strictest error-elimination algorithm, was used for CDR3 identification, clonotype clustering and error correction. A nonparametric unseen species model with Euler transformation was used to estimate lower-bound total TCR beta diversity. TCRdb reran the public reads through fastp at Q25 and MiXCR, keeping productive beta chains. Each record represents a unique CDR3 protein, reported with the most common genes and DNA among its rows. For this entry, the V and J calls and clone size follow TCRdb and not the study's own pipeline. A total of roughly 1.5 million distinct CDR3 sequences appear in this sample, roughly 43% of them only once. 4% of the sample is taken by the ten largest.

Systemically healthy Caucasian individuals from Russia, approximately 39 in total and aged 6 to 90 years, were included as donors. Approximately 10 milliliters of peripheral blood were collected from each donor into EDTA-treated Vacutainer tubes. Ficoll-Paque density-gradient centrifugation was used to isolate PBMCs, with at least 6 million per sample. Trizol reagent was used to extract total RNA from PBMCs, with at least 6 micrograms per sample. For every donor, an aliquot of PBMCs went through flow cytometry to measure the percentages of naive CD45RAhigh/CD27high T cells. Reading the germline V gene (reference sequence) gives CDR1 DFQATT and CDR2 SNEGSKA. The CDR3 measures 13 amino acids from cysteine to phenylalanine. CDR3 DNA only is kept here, 39 bases in frame from base 1. Germline trimming amounts to 5 bases on V and 11 bases on J, with 14 as the count of junction bases outside the gene matches.

About this clonotype: Its cognate antigen has yet to be identified. Per-base quality was not reported, and no clone a single base away is much larger than it.

This chain joins TRBV20-1 to TRBJ2-5, with TRBD1 identical over 7 junction bases. This TCR came from a woman aged 18-29 years in good health. Specimen: blood. The CDR3 reads CSAPQDRFREQYF. The DNA sequence is TGCAGTGCTCCACAGGACAGGTTCCGTGAGCAGTACTTC.